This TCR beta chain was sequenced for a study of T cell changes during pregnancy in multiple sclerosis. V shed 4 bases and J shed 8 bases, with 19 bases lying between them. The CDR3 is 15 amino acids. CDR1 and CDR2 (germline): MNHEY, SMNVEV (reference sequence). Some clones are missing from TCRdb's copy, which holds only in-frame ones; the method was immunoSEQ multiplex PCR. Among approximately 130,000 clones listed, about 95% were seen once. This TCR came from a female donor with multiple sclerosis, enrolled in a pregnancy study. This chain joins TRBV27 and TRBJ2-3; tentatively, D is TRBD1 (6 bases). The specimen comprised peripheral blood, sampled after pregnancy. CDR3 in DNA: TGTGCCAGCAGTTACGGAAGGGACAATCCCGCTACGCAGTATTTT. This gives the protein CASSYGRDNPATQYF.